This is a list of T cell receptor beta chains from one sample in a study of blood T cell repertoires in COVID-19. The data were produced by immunoSEQ multiplex PCR, yet TCRdb's version contains in-frame clones alone and is incomplete. The sample has roughly 60,000 clones, roughly 87% seen once. The sample comprised peripheral blood. These receptors were collected from a man aged 35 to 55 with COVID-19, enrolled during active disease. Each CDR3 is given with its conserved first and last residue. D genes are given only for firm matches. Clone size appears in some rows only: once, few, many, or a class for an expanded clone.

cdr3_aa: CASSPGQRSSYNSPLHF
cdr3_nt: TGTGCCAGCAGTCCGGGACAGCGGAGCTCCTATAATTCACCCCTCCACTTT
v_call: TRBV6-6
j_call: TRBJ1-6
d_call: TRBD1
cdr3_length: 17
clone_size: NA

cdr3_aa: CASRGGGADEQFF
cdr3_nt: TGTGCCTCCCGGGGTGGGGGGGCCGATGAGCAGTTCTTC
v_call: TRBV24-1
j_call: TRBJ2-1
d_call: NA
cdr3_length: 13
clone_size: NA

cdr3_aa: CASSFSISNQPQHF
cdr3_nt: TGTGCCAGCAGTTTCTCTATTTCGAATCAGCCCCAGCATTTT
v_call: TRBV27
j_call: TRBJ1-5
d_call: NA
cdr3_length: 14
clone_size: NA

cdr3_aa: CASSRTQGGELFF
cdr3_nt: TGTGCCAGCAGTCGAACTCAGGGCGGGGAGCTGTTTTTT
v_call: TRBV12-3/TRBV12-4
j_call: TRBJ2-2
d_call: NA
cdr3_length: 13
clone_size: NA

cdr3_aa: CATSDPGTGGYGYTF
cdr3_nt: TGTGCCACCAGTGACCCCGGGACAGGCGGGTATGGCTACACCTTC
v_call: TRBV24-1
j_call: TRBJ1-2
d_call: TRBD1
cdr3_length: 15
clone_size: NA

cdr3_aa: CASSFGQSKNYGYTF
cdr3_nt: TGTGCCAGCAGTTTTGGACAGTCGAAGAACTATGGCTACACCTTC
v_call: TRBV28
j_call: TRBJ1-2
d_call: NA
cdr3_length: 15
clone_size: NA

cdr3_aa: CASSWAGLNTEAFF
cdr3_nt: TGCGCCAGCAGCTGGGCGGGACTGAACACTGAAGCTTTCTTT
v_call: TRBV5-1
j_call: TRBJ1-1
d_call: NA
cdr3_length: 14
clone_size: NA

cdr3_aa: CASSLGLAGGHEQFF
cdr3_nt: TGTGCCAGCAGTTTAGGACTAGCGGGAGGGCATGAGCAGTTCTTC
v_call: TRBV11-2
j_call: TRBJ2-1
d_call: TRBD2
cdr3_length: 15
clone_size: NA

cdr3_aa: CASSVVGTGGRDEQFF
cdr3_nt: TGTGCCAGCAGCGTAGTAGGGACAGGGGGCAGGGATGAGCAGTTCTTC
v_call: TRBV9
j_call: TRBJ2-1
d_call: TRBD1
cdr3_length: 16
clone_size: NA

cdr3_aa: CASSVDRLSTEAFF
cdr3_nt: TGTGCCAGCAGTGTGGACAGGTTAAGCACTGAAGCTTTCTTT
v_call: TRBV6-4
j_call: TRBJ1-1
d_call: TRBD1
cdr3_length: 14
clone_size: few

cdr3_aa: CASSQDREVAAETQYF
cdr3_nt: TGCGCCAGCAGCCAAGATCGGGAGGTAGCGGCAGAGACCCAGTACTTC
v_call: TRBV4-1
j_call: TRBJ2-5
d_call: TRBD2
cdr3_length: 16
clone_size: NA

cdr3_aa: CASSEGGGYGYTF
cdr3_nt: TGTGCCAGCAGTGAGGGGGGAGGGTATGGCTACACCTTC
v_call: TRBV6-4
j_call: TRBJ1-2
d_call: NA
cdr3_length: 13
clone_size: few

cdr3_aa: CATSDRGRETQYF
cdr3_nt: TGTGCCACCAGTGATAGGGGGCGGGAGACCCAGTACTTC
v_call: TRBV24-1
j_call: TRBJ2-5
d_call: TRBD1
cdr3_length: 13
clone_size: NA

cdr3_aa: CASNLQQGLPQHF
cdr3_nt: TGTGCCAGCAATCTGCAACAGGGGCTGCCCCAGCATTTT
v_call: TRBV6-5
j_call: TRBJ1-5
d_call: TRBD1
cdr3_length: 13
clone_size: NA

cdr3_aa: CASSETQGYGYTF
cdr3_nt: TGTGCCAGCAGCGAAACCCAGGGGTATGGCTACACCTTC
v_call: TRBV7-3
j_call: TRBJ1-2
d_call: NA
cdr3_length: 13
clone_size: NA

cdr3_aa: CASLGQGTYEQYF
cdr3_nt: TGTGCCAGTCTCGGTCAGGGCACCTACGAGCAGTACTTC
v_call: TRBV2
j_call: TRBJ2-7
d_call: NA
cdr3_length: 13
clone_size: NA

cdr3_aa: CASSQVTGGRHNEQFF
cdr3_nt: TGTGCCAGCAGCCAGGTGACAGGGGGGCGACACAATGAGCAGTTCTTC
v_call: TRBV5-8
j_call: TRBJ2-1
d_call: TRBD1
cdr3_length: 16
clone_size: once

cdr3_aa: CASSEAPVNQPQHF
cdr3_nt: TGTGCCAGCAGTGAAGCGCCAGTGAATCAGCCCCAGCATTTT
v_call: TRBV6-1
j_call: TRBJ1-5
d_call: NA
cdr3_length: 14
clone_size: NA

cdr3_aa: CASSLASGLAGVGDEQFF
cdr3_nt: TGTGCCAGCAGCTTAGCCTCCGGACTAGCGGGAGTCGGAGATGAGCAGTTCTTC
v_call: TRBV11-2
j_call: TRBJ2-1
d_call: TRBD2
cdr3_length: 18
clone_size: few

cdr3_aa: CASSDPFQETQYF
cdr3_nt: TGTGCCAGCAGTGACCCCTTCCAAGAGACCCAGTACTTC
v_call: TRBV2
j_call: TRBJ2-5
d_call: NA
cdr3_length: 13
clone_size: NA

cdr3_aa: CASSEVWGVGEQYF
cdr3_nt: TGTGCCAGCAGTGAAGTATGGGGGGTGGGCGAGCAGTACTTC
v_call: TRBV2
j_call: TRBJ2-7
d_call: NA
cdr3_length: 14
clone_size: NA

cdr3_aa: CASSTDRGRGTEAFF
cdr3_nt: TGTGCCAGCAGCACGGACAGGGGGCGCGGCACTGAAGCTTTCTTT
v_call: TRBV7-9
j_call: TRBJ1-1
d_call: TRBD1
cdr3_length: 15
clone_size: once

cdr3_aa: CAWSVGGGETDTQYF
cdr3_nt: TGTGCCTGGAGTGTAGGAGGGGGCGAGACAGATACGCAGTATTTT
v_call: TRBV30
j_call: TRBJ2-3
d_call: NA
cdr3_length: 15
clone_size: NA

cdr3_aa: CASSLSTGLGGLNEQFF
cdr3_nt: TGTGCCAGCAGTTTATCCACGGGACTGGGGGGGCTCAATGAGCAGTTCTTC
v_call: TRBV28
j_call: TRBJ2-1
d_call: NA
cdr3_length: 17
clone_size: NA

cdr3_aa: CASSPTTGHNEQFF
cdr3_nt: TGTGCCAGCTCACCCACGACAGGTCACAATGAGCAGTTCTTC
v_call: TRBV18
j_call: TRBJ2-1
d_call: NA
cdr3_length: 14
clone_size: NA

cdr3_aa: CASSQDGGRGWKTQYF
cdr3_nt: TGCGCCAGCAGCCAAGATGGAGGGAGGGGCTGGAAGACCCAGTACTTC
v_call: TRBV4-1
j_call: TRBJ2-5
d_call: TRBD2
cdr3_length: 16
clone_size: NA

cdr3_aa: CANSRDRDEGEQYF
cdr3_nt: TGTGCCAACAGCAGAGACCGGGATGAGGGCGAGCAGTACTTC
v_call: TRBV5-6
j_call: TRBJ2-7
d_call: NA
cdr3_length: 14
clone_size: NA

cdr3_aa: CAWSVAPGLLYNEQFF
cdr3_nt: TGTGCCTGGAGTGTCGCGCCGGGACTCTTATACAATGAGCAGTTCTTC
v_call: TRBV30
j_call: TRBJ2-1
d_call: NA
cdr3_length: 16
clone_size: NA